The sequence of this TCR beta chain was determined in a study of control samples from healthy donors and cancer patients. The V end was cut by 0 bases, the J end by 0 bases, with 6 bases between. CDR1 SGHAT and CDR2 FQNNGV come from the germline V gene. The CDR3 spans 14 residues. TCRdb keeps only in-frame clones here, not all; method: immunoSEQ multiplex PCR. The sample yields 75,000 to 100,000 clones, 88% seen once. This clonotype was sampled from a man between 25 and 39 years old in good health. Sequenced material: blood. The rearrangement uses TRBV11-2 and TRBJ2-7; no clear D gene. The CDR3 DNA is TGTGCCAGCAGCTTAGATCCATACTCCTACGAGCAGTACTTC. This gives the protein CASSLDPYSYEQYF.